This TCR beta chain was sequenced for a study of early stage breast cancer tumors. Findings and limits, study-wide: Tumors had about 2.5-fold higher T cell density and higher clonality than adjacent normal breast tissue.

This clone was found a few times. What it recognizes is unknown. Germline CDR1 SGHNT, CDR2 YYREEE (reference sequence). V was pared by 2 bases and J by 3 bases, with 3 bases of the junction left unmatched. The CDR3 runs 14 residues. The method was immunoSEQ multiplex PCR; TCRdb's version includes in-frame clones alone and lacks a portion of them. The sample lists about 72,000 clones, approximately 79% occurring once. Sequenced sample: blood. The chain has TRBV5-4 and TRBJ2-5; 8 positions match TRBD1. The source of this sequence is a person between 55 and 69 years old with breast cancer. CDR3: CASSFTTGEETQYF. The CDR3 nucleotides read TGTGCCAGCAGCTTTACGACAGGGGAAGAGACCCAGTACTTC.